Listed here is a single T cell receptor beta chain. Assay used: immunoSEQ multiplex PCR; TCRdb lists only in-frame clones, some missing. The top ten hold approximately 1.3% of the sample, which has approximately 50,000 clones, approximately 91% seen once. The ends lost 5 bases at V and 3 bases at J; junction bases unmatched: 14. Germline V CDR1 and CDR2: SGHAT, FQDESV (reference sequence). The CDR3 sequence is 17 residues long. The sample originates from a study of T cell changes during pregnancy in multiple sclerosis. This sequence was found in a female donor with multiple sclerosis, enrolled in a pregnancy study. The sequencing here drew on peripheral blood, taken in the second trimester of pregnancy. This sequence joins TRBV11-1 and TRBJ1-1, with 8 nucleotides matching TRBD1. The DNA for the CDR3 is TGTGCCAGCAGCCCAGGGAGCCAGGGGGCGGGAGACACTGAAGCTTTCTTT. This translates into CASSPGSQGAGDTEAFF.